Listed here is a single TCR delta chain. TCRdb's entry gives the protein of a much larger clone, which mismatches this DNA's translation at residue 5, likely from a read error; the protein reported here is translated from the DNA. Germline V lookup: CDR1 TVYSNPD, CDR2 GDNSRS (reference sequence). The CDR3 runs 15 residues. TCRdb re-called the RT-PCR reads through CATT. The sample records some 14,000 delta-chain clones, about 8.6% being singletons. This record belongs to a study of gamma-delta T cells after stem cell transplantation. The chain has TRDV3 and TRDJ1; TRDD2 matches 7 bases. What was sequenced was gamma-delta T cells. The sequence was collected from a human donor. It is not recorded whose cells these are; they may come from a transplant donor. This CDR3 is CAFSHLPLYTYKLIF. For the CDR3, the DNA is TGTGCCTTTTCACACCTTCCTCTGTACACCTATAAACTCATCTTT.